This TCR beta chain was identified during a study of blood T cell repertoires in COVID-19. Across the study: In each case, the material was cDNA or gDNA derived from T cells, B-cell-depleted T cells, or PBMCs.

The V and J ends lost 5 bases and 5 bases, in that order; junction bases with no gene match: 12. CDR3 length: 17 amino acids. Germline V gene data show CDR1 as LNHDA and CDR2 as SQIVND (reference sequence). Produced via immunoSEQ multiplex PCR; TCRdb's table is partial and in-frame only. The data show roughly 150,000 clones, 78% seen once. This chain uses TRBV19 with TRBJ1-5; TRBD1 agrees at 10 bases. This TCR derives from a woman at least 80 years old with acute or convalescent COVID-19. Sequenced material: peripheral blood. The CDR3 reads CASSARQGAGADQPQHF. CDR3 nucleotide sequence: TGTGCCAGTAGTGCCCGACAGGGGGCCGGAGCAGATCAGCCCCAGCATTTT.